The rows below give T cell receptor beta chains drawn from one sample of a study of T cell responses to AZD1222 COVID-19 vaccine. TCRdb's copy holds only in-frame clones and misses some; the assay was immunoSEQ multiplex PCR. In the table there are tens of thousands of clones, approximately 89% of which are singletons. The material was peripheral blood, obtained on day 0 of MenACWY control vaccination. The receptors derive from an adult in good health. The CDR3 runs from the conserved cysteine through the conserved F or W. The D gene is left open where the match is weak. For some rows the clone size is stated as once, few or many, or as a class when expanded; others skip it.

cdr3_length	clone_size	j_call	v_call	d_call	cdr3_aa	cdr3_nt
17	NA	TRBJ2-3	TRBV5-1	TRBD2	CASSPGGSGSSTDTQYF	TGCGCCAGCAGCCCCGGTGGTAGCGGGAGTTCGACAGATACGCAGTATTTT
13	NA	TRBJ1-6	TRBV11-2	NA	CASSRDYNSPLHF	TGTGCCAGCAGCCGGGACTATAATTCACCCCTCCACTTT
13	NA	TRBJ2-3	TRBV29-1	NA	CSVEPRGTDTQYF	TGCAGCGTTGAGCCCAGGGGAACAGATACGCAGTATTTT
14	NA	TRBJ2-1	TRBV18	NA	CASSPPSRSDEQFF	TGTGCCAGCTCACCACCGAGCAGGTCCGATGAGCAGTTCTTC
17	NA	TRBJ2-1	TRBV10-3	NA	CAISEDRTLGVYNEQFF	TGTGCCATCAGTGAGGACAGAACCTTGGGGGTATACAATGAGCAGTTCTTC
15	NA	TRBJ2-7	TRBV4-3	NA	CASSQDWGPFYEQYF	TGCGCCAGCAGCCAAGACTGGGGACCATTCTACGAGCAGTACTTC
12	NA	TRBJ2-5	TRBV5-1	NA	CASSLEGETQYF	TGCGCCAGCAGCTTGGAGGGAGAGACCCAGTACTTC
15	few	TRBJ2-1	TRBV5-1	NA	CASSLGSGSNNEQFF	TGCGCCAGCAGCTTGGGCAGCGGGTCCAATAATGAGCAGTTCTTC
13	NA	TRBJ2-7	TRBV7-2	NA	CASSFTGQGEQYF	TGTGCCAGCAGCTTTACAGGCCAAGGGGAGCAGTACTTC
15	NA	TRBJ2-4	TRBV3-1/TRBV3-2	NA	CASSLSGGQGNIQYF	TGTGCCAGCAGCCTCTCTGGCGGGCAGGGGAACATTCAGTACTTC
16	NA	TRBJ1-1	TRBV4-3	TRBD1	CASSQVDRGRGTEAFF	TGCGCCAGCAGCCAAGTCGACAGGGGGCGAGGAACTGAAGCTTTCTTT
16	NA	TRBJ2-7	TRBV28	TRBD2	CASRHTGTSDSYEQYF	TGTGCCAGCAGGCATACCGGGACTAGCGACTCCTACGAGCAGTACTTC
15	NA	TRBJ1-6	TRBV5-4	TRBD1	CASSLPTGVNSPLHF	TGTGCCAGCAGCTTACCTACAGGGGTTAATTCACCCCTCCACTTT
16	NA	TRBJ2-7	TRBV9	TRBD2	CASSDGLAGDIYEQYF	TGTGCCAGCAGCGACGGACTAGCGGGAGATATCTACGAGCAGTACTTC
15	NA	TRBJ2-3	TRBV2	TRBD2	CASSSSGLNTDTQYF	TGTGCCAGCAGTTCTAGCGGGTTGAACACAGATACGCAGTATTTT
15	NA	TRBJ1-5	TRBV6-5	NA	CASSYQAAWDQPQHF	TGTGCCAGCAGTTACCAGGCAGCCTGGGATCAGCCCCAGCATTTT